This TCR beta chain was recorded in a study of blood T cell repertoires in COVID-19. Original processing methods: By means of reference gene primer amplification, nucleated cell counts were estimated. Only in-frame clones appear in the TCRdb table, and some are missing; sequencing was by immunoSEQ multiplex PCR. The V and J calls and clone size were taken over from that table, and D and trimming were inferred from the DNA. This table holds under 300,000 clones, roughly 90% found once. V lost 0 bases and J lost 16; bases outside the gene matches: 8. The CDR3 has 13 residues. Germline V lookup: CDR1 LNHNV, CDR2 YYDKDF (reference sequence).

The sample consisted of peripheral blood. The TCR comes from a man between 60 and 75 years old with acute or convalescent COVID-19. V and J are TRBV15 and TRBJ1-3; 8 bases fit TRBD1. The CDR3 region is CATSRDSGTGPYF. CDR3 DNA sequence: TGTGCCACCAGCAGAGATTCAGGGACAGGTCCCTATTTT.